The rows below give T cell receptor beta chains drawn from one sample of a study of CD8+CD57+ T cells in acquired aplastic anemia. TCRdb itself ran the reads through MiXCR, one entry per CDR3 protein. Among about 180,000 distinct CDR3 sequences listed, just over 45% were seen once. Sequenced: sorted CD4+, CD8+, or CD8+CD57+ T cells (not recorded which) from PBMCs. Receptors were obtained from a human donor in good health. Both conserved end residues are part of each CDR3. Fields, in order: D gene, clone size, CDR3 length, J gene, V gene, CDR3 DNA, CDR3 protein. D genes are given only for firm matches. Clone size appears in some rows only: once, few, many, or a class for an expanded clone.

D: -
size: -
length: 13
J: TRBJ1-6
V: TRBV10-3
DNA: TGTGCCATCAGTAGGGACGGTTATTCACCCCTCCACTTT
CDR3: CAISRDGYSPLHF

D: TRBD2
size: -
length: 16
J: TRBJ2-5
V: TRBV20-1
DNA: TGCAGTGCTAGAGACGCTAGCGGGGGGGACCAAGAGACCCAGTACTTC
CDR3: CSARDASGGDQETQYF

D: -
size: many
length: 12
J: TRBJ2-2
V: TRBV4-1
DNA: TGCGCCAGCAGCCCCATTCTAGGACGGCTGTTTTTT
CDR3: CASSPILGRLFF

D: TRBD1
size: few
length: 16
J: TRBJ2-3
V: TRBV4-1
DNA: TGCGCCAGCAGCCAGACCGGACAGGGATCGGAAGATACGCAGTATTTT
CDR3: CASSQTGQGSEDTQYF

D: TRBD2
size: many
length: 16
J: TRBJ2-1
V: TRBV6-2/TRBV6-3
DNA: TGTGCCAGCAGTTCCCCTAGCGGGAGGGGGGACAATGAGCAGTTCTTC
CDR3: CASSSPSGRGDNEQFF

D: -
size: -
length: 16
J: TRBJ2-2
V: TRBV15
DNA: TGTGCCACCAGCAGAGACGGAGCCTCGAACACCGGGGAGCTGTTTTTT
CDR3: CATSRDGASNTGELFF

D: TRBD1
size: few
length: 14
J: TRBJ1-2
V: TRBV20-1
DNA: TGCAGTGCTGTGTCCGGGACAGGGCTGGGAGGCTACACCTTC
CDR3: CSAVSGTGLGGYTF

D: -
size: -
length: 13
J: TRBJ1-1
V: TRBV10-3
DNA: TGTGCCATCAGTGGGATAGGGAGGACTGAAGCTTTCTTT
CDR3: CAISGIGRTEAFF

D: TRBD2
size: many
length: 16
J: TRBJ2-1
V: TRBV9
DNA: TGTGCCAGCAGCCTTAGACTAGCGAGGTCCTACAATGAGCAGTTCTTC
CDR3: CASSLRLARSYNEQFF

D: -
size: -
length: 12
J: TRBJ1-4
V: TRBV6-1
DNA: TGTGCCAGCAGTGTCTTAGGAGAAAAACTGTTTTTT
CDR3: CASSVLGEKLFF